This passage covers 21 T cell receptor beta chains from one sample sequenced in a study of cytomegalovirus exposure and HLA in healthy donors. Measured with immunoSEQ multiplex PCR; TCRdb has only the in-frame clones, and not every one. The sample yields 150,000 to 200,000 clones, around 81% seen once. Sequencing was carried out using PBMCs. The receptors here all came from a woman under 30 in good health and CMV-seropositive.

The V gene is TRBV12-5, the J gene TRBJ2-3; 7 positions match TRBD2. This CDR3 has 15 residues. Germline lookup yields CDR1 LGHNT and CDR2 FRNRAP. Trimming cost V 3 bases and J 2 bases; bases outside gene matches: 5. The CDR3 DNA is TGTGCTAGTGGTTTAGGGCGGGGGACCACAGATACGCAGTATTTT. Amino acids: CASGLGRGTTDTQYF.

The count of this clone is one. CDR3 region: CASREGQLNTEAFF. CDR3 in DNA: TGTGCCAGCAGGGAGGGACAGTTGAACACTGAAGCTTTCTTT. This chain joins TRBV2 and TRBJ1-1, with 7 bases fitting TRBD1. The V segment lost 6 bases and the J segment 0 bases; nucleotides outside the gene matches: 4. Germline V lookup: CDR1 SNHLY, CDR2 FYNNEI. CDR3 length: 14 amino acids. Complete variable domain (other parts from reference TRBV2 and TRBJ1-1): EPEVTQTPSHQVTQMGQEVILRCVPISNHLYFYWYRQILGQKVEFLVSFYNNEISEKSEIFDDQFSVERPDGSNFTLKIRSTKLEDSAMYFCASREGQLNTEAFFGQGTRLTVV.

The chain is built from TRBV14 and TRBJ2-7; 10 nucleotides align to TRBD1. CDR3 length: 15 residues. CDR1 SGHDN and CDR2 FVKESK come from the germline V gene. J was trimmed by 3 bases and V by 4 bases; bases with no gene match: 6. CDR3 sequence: CASSPTGTGVYEQYF. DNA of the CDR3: TGTGCCAGCAGCCCCACCGGGACAGGGGTCTACGAGCAGTACTTC.

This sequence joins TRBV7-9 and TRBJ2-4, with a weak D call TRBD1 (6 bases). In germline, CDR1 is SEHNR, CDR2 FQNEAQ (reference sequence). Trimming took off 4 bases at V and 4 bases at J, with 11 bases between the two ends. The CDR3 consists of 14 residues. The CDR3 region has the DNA TGTGCCAGCAGCTCGGACAGAGAAAAAAACATTCAGTACTTC. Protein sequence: CASSSDREKNIQYF.

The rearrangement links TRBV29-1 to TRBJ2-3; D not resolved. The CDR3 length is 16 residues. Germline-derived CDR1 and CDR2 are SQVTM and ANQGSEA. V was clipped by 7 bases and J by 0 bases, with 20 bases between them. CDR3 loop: CSAARGSTWSTDTQYF. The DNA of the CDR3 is TGCAGCGCGGCGCGAGGATCGACGTGGAGCACAGATACGCAGTATTTT.

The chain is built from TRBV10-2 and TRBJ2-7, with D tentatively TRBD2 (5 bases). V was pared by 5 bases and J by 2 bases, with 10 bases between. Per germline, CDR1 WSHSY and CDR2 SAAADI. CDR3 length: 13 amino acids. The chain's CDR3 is CASSLSGTYEQYF. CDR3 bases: TGCGCCAGCAGTCTCTCGGGGACCTACGAGCAGTACTTC.

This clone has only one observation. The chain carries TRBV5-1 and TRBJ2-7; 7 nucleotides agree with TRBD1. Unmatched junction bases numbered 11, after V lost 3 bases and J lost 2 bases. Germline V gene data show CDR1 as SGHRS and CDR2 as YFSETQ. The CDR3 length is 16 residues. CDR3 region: CASSSPNRQGPYEQYF. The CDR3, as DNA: TGCGCCAGCAGCTCCCCAAATAGACAGGGACCCTACGAGCAGTACTTC.

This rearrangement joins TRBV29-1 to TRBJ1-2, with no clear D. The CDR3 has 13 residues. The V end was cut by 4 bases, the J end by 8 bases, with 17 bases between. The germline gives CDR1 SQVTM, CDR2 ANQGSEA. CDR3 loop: CSVGLGLGKGYTF. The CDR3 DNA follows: TGCAGCGTTGGCCTAGGACTGGGAAAAGGCTACACCTTC.

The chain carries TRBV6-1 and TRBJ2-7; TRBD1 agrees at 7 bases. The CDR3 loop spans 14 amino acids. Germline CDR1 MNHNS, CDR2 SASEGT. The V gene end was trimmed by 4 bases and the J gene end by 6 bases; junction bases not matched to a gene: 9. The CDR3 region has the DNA TGTGCCAGCAGTGCCCGGGACAGAGTCTTCGAGCAGTACTTC. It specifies CASSARDRVFEQYF.

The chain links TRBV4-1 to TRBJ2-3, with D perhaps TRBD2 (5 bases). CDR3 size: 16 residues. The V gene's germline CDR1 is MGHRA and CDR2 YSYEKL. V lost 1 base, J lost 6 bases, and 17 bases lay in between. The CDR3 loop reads CASSQVFAGPTDTQYF. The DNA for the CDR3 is TGCGCCAGCAGCCAAGTCTTCGCGGGCCCCACCGATACGCAGTATTTT.

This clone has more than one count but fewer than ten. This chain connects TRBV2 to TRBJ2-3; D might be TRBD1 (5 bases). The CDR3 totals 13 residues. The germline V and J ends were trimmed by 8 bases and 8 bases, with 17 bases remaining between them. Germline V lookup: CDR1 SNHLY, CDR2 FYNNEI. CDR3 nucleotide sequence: TGTGCCAGCGTGGGGCTTGCGGAAGGTACGCAGTATTTT. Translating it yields CASVGLAEGTQYF.

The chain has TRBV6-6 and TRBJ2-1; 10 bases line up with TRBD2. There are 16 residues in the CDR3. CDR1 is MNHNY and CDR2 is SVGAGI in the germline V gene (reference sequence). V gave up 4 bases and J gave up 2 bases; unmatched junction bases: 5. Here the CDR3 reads CASSSILAGPYNEQFF. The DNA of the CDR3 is TGTGCCAGCAGTTCTATACTAGCGGGACCCTACAATGAGCAGTTCTTC.

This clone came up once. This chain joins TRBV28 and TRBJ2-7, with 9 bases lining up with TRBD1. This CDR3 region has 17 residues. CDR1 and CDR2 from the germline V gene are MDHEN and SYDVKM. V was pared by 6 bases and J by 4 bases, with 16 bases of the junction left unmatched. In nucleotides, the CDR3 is TGTGCCAGCAGGCCCTCCGGGACAGGGAGGTTTGTGTACGAGCAGTACTTC. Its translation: CASRPSGTGRFVYEQYF.

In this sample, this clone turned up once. Here the CDR3 DNA reads TGTGCCAGTAGTCCTAACCCGACAAGCACAGATACGCAGTATTTT. Protein sequence: CASSPNPTSTDTQYF. V is TRBV19 and J is TRBJ2-3; D is unresolved. The ends were cut back, 5 bases at V and 0 bases at J, with 12 bases in the middle. The germline V gene has CDR1 LNHDA and CDR2 SQIVND (reference sequence). The CDR3 is 15 amino acids. The complete variable domain, with remaining parts taken from reference TRBV19 and TRBJ2-3, reads DGGITQSPKYLFRKEGQNVTLSCEQNLNHDAMYWYRQDPGQGLRLIYYSQIVNDFQKGDIAEGYSVSREKKESFPLTVTSAQKNPTAFYLCASSPNPTSTDTQYFGPGTRLTVL.

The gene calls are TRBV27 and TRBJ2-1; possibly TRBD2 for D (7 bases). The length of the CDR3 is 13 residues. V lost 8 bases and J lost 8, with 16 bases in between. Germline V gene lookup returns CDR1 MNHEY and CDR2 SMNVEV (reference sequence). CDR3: CASYGGGQYEQFF. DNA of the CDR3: TGTGCCAGCTATGGCGGGGGCCAGTATGAGCAGTTCTTC.

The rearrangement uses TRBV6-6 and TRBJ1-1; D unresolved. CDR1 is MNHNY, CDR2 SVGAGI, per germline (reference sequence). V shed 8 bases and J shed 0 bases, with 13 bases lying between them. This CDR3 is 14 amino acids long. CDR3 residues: CASSQARMNTEAFF. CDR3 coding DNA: TGTGCCAGCTCGCAGGCCCGGATGAACACTGAAGCTTTCTTT.

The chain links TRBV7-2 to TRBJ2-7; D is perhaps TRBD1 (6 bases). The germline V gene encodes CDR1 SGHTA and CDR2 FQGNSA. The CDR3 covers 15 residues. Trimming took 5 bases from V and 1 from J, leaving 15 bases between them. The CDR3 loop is CASSLQGPFSYEQYF. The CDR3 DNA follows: TGTGCCAGCAGCCTCCAGGGGCCCTTTTCCTACGAGCAGTACTTC.

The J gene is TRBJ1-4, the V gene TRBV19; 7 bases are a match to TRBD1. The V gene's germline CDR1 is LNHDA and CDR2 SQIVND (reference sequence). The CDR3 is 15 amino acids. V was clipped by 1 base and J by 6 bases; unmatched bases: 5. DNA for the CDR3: TGTGCCAGTAGTATAGTGGACAGGAACGATGAAAAACTGTTTTTT. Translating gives CASSIVDRNDEKLFF. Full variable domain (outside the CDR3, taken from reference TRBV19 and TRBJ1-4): DGGITQSPKYLFRKEGQNVTLSCEQNLNHDAMYWYRQDPGQGLRLIYYSQIVNDFQKGDIAEGYSVSREKKESFPLTVTSAQKNPTAFYLCASSIVDRNDEKLFFGSGTQLSVL.

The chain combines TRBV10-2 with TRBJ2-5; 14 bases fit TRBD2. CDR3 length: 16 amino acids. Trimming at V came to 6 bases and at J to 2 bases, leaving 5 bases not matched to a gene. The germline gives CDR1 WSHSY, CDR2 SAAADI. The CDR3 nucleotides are TGCGCCAGCAGGACTAGCGGGGGGGCTCGGCAAGAGACCCAGTACTTC. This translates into CASRTSGGARQETQYF.

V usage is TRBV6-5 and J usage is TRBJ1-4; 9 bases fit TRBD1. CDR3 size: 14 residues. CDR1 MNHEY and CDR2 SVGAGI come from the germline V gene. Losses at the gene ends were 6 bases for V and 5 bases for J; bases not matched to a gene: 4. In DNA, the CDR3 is TGTGCCAGCAGAACCGGGACAGGGAATGAAAAACTGTTTTTT. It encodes CASRTGTGNEKLFF.

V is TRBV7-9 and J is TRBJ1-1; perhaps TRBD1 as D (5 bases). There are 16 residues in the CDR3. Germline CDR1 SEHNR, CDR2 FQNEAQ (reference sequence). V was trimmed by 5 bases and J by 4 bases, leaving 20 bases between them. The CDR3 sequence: CASSPRQSSLGTEAFF. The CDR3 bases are TGTGCCAGCAGCCCGAGACAGTCTTCGTTGGGCACTGAAGCTTTCTTT.